This record concerns one T cell receptor beta chain sequence. The target antigen is unknown. Healthy adults negative for HIV, lacking recent acute infections or vaccinations, served as donors. Each donor was a Caucasian adult residing in Nashville, Tennessee. Here immunoSEQ multiplex PCR was the method, and the copy in TCRdb shows in-frame clones only, minus some. Of around 2,000,000 clones detected, 85% to 95% appear once; the ten largest clones hold around 0.13%. These data originate in a study of shared clonotypes between healthy human individuals. Notes on the study in general: Some naive CD4 clonotypes, approximately 4.5%, turned up in common across a handful of donors. Sampling was confined to blood; repertoires within tissues likely differ.

The CDR3 extends over 12 amino acids. Trimming left V 4 bases short and J 6 bases short, with 10 bases between. Germline V gene lookup returns CDR1 LNHNV and CDR2 YYDKDF (reference sequence). This TCR came from a man younger than 35 in good health. Sequences were obtained from naive CD4+ T cells sorted from blood. The subset is: CD45RA+ positively selected. The rearrangement uses TRBV15 and TRBJ2-7; no clear D gene. The CDR3 DNA sequence: TGTGCCACCAGCAAGTCTGGAGTCGAGCAGTACTTC. This gives the protein CATSKSGVEQYF.